The next 5 T cell receptor beta chains were all read from a single sample in a study of Ad26.COV2.S vaccination and SARS-CoV-2 variants. Clones were read by immunoSEQ multiplex PCR, and TCRdb kept only the in-frame ones, dropping some. The table lists about 350,000 clones, approximately 90% of them singletons, with approximately 5% in the top ten. Treatment defined: around 19 received Ad26.COV2.S at low or high dose, single or two shots; roughly five received placebo; per-sample allocation not given. Collection of samples fell on day 63 after the first vaccine or placebo injection. The sample was peripheral blood, taken in a trial of Ad26.COV2.S vaccine versus placebo. Receptors originate from a person between 18 and 65 years old who received the Ad26.COV2.S COVID-19 vaccine or a placebo.

The chain joins TRBV28 to TRBJ1-2, with 7 positions matching TRBD1. Germline loops: CDR1 MDHEN, CDR2 SYDVKM. With V trimmed by 5 bases and J by 1 base, 1 base remained unmatched. The CDR3 consists of 13 residues. CDR3 sequence: CASSRGRNYGYTF. As DNA, the CDR3 is TGTGCCAGCAGTAGGGGGCGTAACTATGGCTACACCTTC.

The V and J genes are TRBV5-1 and TRBJ2-3; 7 bases align to TRBD2. The germline V gene encodes CDR1 SGHRS and CDR2 YFSETQ. V was pared by 0 bases and J by 2 bases, with 9 bases of the junction left unmatched. The CDR3 is 17 amino acids. The CDR3: CASSLEIGEGFTDTQYF. The CDR3 DNA follows: TGCGCCAGCAGCTTGGAGATTGGGGAGGGCTTCACAGATACGCAGTATTTT. The variable domain in full, with the rest retrieved from reference TRBV5-1 and TRBJ2-3, is KAGVTQTPRYLIKTRGQQVTLSCSPISGHRSVSWYQQTPGQGLQFLFEYFSETQRNKGNFPGRFSGRQFSNSRSEMNVSTLELGDSALYLCASSLEIGEGFTDTQYFGPGTRLTVL.

In this sample, this clone turned up a few times. The chain recombines TRBV28 with TRBJ2-1, with D perhaps matching TRBD1 (5 bases). This CDR3 comprises 15 residues. CDR1 MDHEN and CDR2 SYDVKM come from the germline V gene. V was cut by 8 bases and J by 5 bases, with 19 bases left in between. CDR3 region: CASGDFGAGDNEQFF. In nucleotides, the CDR3 is TGTGCCAGCGGTGACTTTGGGGCAGGTGACAATGAGCAGTTCTTC.

This clone turned up a few times. The chain employs TRBV2 and TRBJ2-5; 9 bases agree with TRBD2. The V and J ends lost 7 bases and 4 bases, in that order; junction bases with no gene match: 13. In germline, CDR1 is SNHLY, CDR2 FYNNEI. The CDR3 totals 16 residues. For the CDR3, the DNA is TGTGCCAGCAACCCCCAGGTAGCGGGAGAGGGAGAGACCCAGTACTTC. Encoded protein: CASNPQVAGEGETQYF.

This clone came up a few times. The chain couples TRBV2 to TRBJ2-2; 12 bases map to TRBD1. Germline values: CDR1 SNHLY, CDR2 FYNNEI. This CDR3 has 18 residues. Trimming took 7 bases from V and 1 from J; bases not matched to a gene: 10. In nucleotides, the CDR3 is TGTGCCAGCATCCACCCGGGACAGGGGGCCCAGAACACCGGGGAGCTGTTTTTT. This gives the protein CASIHPGQGAQNTGELFF. Full variable domain (rest looked up from reference TRBV2 and TRBJ2-2): EPEVTQTPSHQVTQMGQEVILRCVPISNHLYFYWYRQILGQKVEFLVSFYNNEISEKSEIFDDQFSVERPDGSNFTLKIRSTKLEDSAMYFCASIHPGQGAQNTGELFFGEGSRLTVL.